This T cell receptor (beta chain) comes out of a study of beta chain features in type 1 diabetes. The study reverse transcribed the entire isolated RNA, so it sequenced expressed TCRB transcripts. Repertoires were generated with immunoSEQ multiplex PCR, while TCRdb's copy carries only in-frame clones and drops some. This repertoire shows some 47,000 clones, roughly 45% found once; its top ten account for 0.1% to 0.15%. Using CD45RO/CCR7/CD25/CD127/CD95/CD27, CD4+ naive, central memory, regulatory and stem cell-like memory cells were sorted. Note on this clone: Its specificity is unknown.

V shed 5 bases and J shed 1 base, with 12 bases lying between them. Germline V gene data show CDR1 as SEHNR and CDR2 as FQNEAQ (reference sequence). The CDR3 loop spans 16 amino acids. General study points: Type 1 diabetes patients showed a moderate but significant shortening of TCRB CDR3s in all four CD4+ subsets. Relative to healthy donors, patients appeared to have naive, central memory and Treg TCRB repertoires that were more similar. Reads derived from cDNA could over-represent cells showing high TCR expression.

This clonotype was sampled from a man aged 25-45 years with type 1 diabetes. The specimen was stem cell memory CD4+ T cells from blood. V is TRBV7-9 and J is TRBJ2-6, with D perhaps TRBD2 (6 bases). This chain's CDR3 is CASSKNRGSGANVLTF. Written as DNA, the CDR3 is TGTGCCAGCAGCAAGAACCGGGGGTCTGGGGCCAACGTCCTGACTTTC. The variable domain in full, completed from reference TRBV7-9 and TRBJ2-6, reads DTGVSQNPRHKITKRGQNVTFRCDPISEHNRLYWYRQTLGQGPEFLTYFQNEAQLEKSRLLSDRFSAERPKGSFSTLEIQRTEQGDSAMYLCASSKNRGSGANVLTFGAGSRLTVL.